A selection of T cell receptor beta chains follows, all from one sample in a study of blood T cell repertoires in COVID-19. The table came from immunoSEQ multiplex PCR; TCRdb's copy has only in-frame clones and leaves some out. The sample consists of 200,000 to 300,000 clones, about 90% of them appearing once. Source material: peripheral blood. Receptor source: a woman aged 35 to 49 who had recovered from COVID-19. Both conserved end residues are part of each CDR3. The D gene is left open where the match is weak. Clone size is shown for a subset of rows, as once, few, many or a class of expanded clone.

NA	TRBV10-3	TRBD2	TRBJ2-4	TGTGCCATCAGTGAGGGGGCTAGCGGGGGCCCTAGGACTCAGTACTTC	CAISEGASGGPRTQYF
NA	TRBV7-9	NA	TRBJ2-3	TGTGCCAGCGCGACGATCGGACTCGGGGCAGATACGCAGTATTTT	CASATIGLGADTQYF
NA	TRBV10-3	TRBD1	TRBJ2-1	TGTGCCATCACCCCGGGACAGGGATCTTATGAGCAGTTCTTC	CAITPGQGSYEQFF
NA	TRBV6-2/TRBV6-3	TRBD1	TRBJ1-4	TGTGCCAGCAGTTACGCAGGGGGCGTCTTCGAAAAACTGTTTTTT	CASSYAGGVFEKLFF
NA	TRBV6-2/TRBV6-3	NA	TRBJ2-7	TGTGCCAGCAGTGACAGCGGGTGGCAGTACTTC	CASSDSGWQYF
NA	TRBV19	NA	TRBJ2-7	TGTGCCAGTAGTCCTGGGGCAGGTCGGGGGACCTACGAGCAGTACTTC	CASSPGAGRGTYEQYF
NA	TRBV10-2	NA	TRBJ2-1	TGCGCCACCAGGACCGGGACAAAGAATGAGCAGTTCTTC	CATRTGTKNEQFF
NA	TRBV29-1	TRBD1	TRBJ1-2	TGCAGCGTTGAGGACAGGGGGAGGTATGGCTACACCTTC	CSVEDRGRYGYTF
NA	TRBV19	NA	TRBJ2-7	TGTGCCAGTAGCCCAACAGGGATGGTATACGAGCAGTACTTC	CASSPTGMVYEQYF
NA	TRBV2	TRBD1	TRBJ1-2	TGTGCCAGCAGATCGGGGGGGGACAGCCTAGCCTACACCTTC	CASRSGGDSLAYTF
NA	TRBV4-2	NA	TRBJ2-2	TGTGCCAGCAGCCAAATGGCGGCCTGGGAGCTGTTTTTT	CASSQMAAWELFF
NA	TRBV5-4	NA	TRBJ1-1	TGTGCCAGCAGCTTGGGGGGCGGGGGCGGCACTGAAGCTTTCTTT	CASSLGGGGGTEAFF
NA	TRBV5-1	NA	TRBJ1-1	TGCGCCAGCAGCTTGGTGGGGCAGGTACCGGGGGCTGAAGCTTTCTTT	CASSLVGQVPGAEAFF
NA	TRBV5-6	TRBD2	TRBJ2-1	TGTGCCAGCAGCAAGGGACTAGCGGGTTACAATGAGCAGTTCTTC	CASSKGLAGYNEQFF
NA	TRBV2	TRBD1	TRBJ2-2	TGTGCCAGCAGCGGACAGGGGGCGTATGTCGGGGAGCTGTTTTTT	CASSGQGAYVGELFF
NA	TRBV2	NA	TRBJ1-5	TGTGCCAGCAGTCTAGAGGGGAGGAGCAATCAGCCCCAGCATTTT	CASSLEGRSNQPQHF
few	TRBV6-6	TRBD2	TRBJ2-7	TGTGCCAGCAGTTACTCAGCGGGAACCTACGAGCAGTACTTC	CASSYSAGTYEQYF
NA	TRBV5-1	TRBD1	TRBJ1-1	TGCGCCAGCAGCCAGGACAGGGTAGCTTTCTTT	CASSQDRVAFF
few	TRBV15	NA	TRBJ2-7	TGTGCCACCAGCAGAGAAGGAGGGGTTGGTAGTGGTGTCTACGAGCAGTACTTC	CATSREGGVGSGVYEQYF
NA	TRBV5-1	NA	TRBJ2-5	TGCGCCAGCAGCTCCCTCCCGGGGGAAGAGACCCAGTACTTC	CASSSLPGEETQYF
NA	TRBV6-1	TRBD1	TRBJ1-4	TGTGCCAGCAGTGAAGCGACAGGGATAAATGAAAAACTGTTTTTT	CASSEATGINEKLFF
NA	TRBV2	TRBD2	TRBJ2-1	TGTGCCAGCAGTGTCTCTAGCGGGGGCAACAATGAGCAGTTCTTC	CASSVSSGGNNEQFF
NA	TRBV11-2	NA	TRBJ2-7	TGTGCCAGCAGCCCAGGCAGGGGCCCTGGGCGCGAGCAGTACTTC	CASSPGRGPGREQYF
NA	TRBV19	NA	TRBJ2-3	TGTGCCAGTAGTCCCCAGGGGGGCTGGAGCACAGATACGCAGTATTTT	CASSPQGGWSTDTQYF
NA	TRBV7-2	NA	TRBJ1-1	TGTGCCAGCAGACGAGGGCCGGGGGACACTGAAGCTTTCTTT	CASRRGPGDTEAFF
NA	TRBV4-1	TRBD1	TRBJ1-6	TGCGCCAGCAGGGGCCGGGACAGGGAAAATTCACCCCTCCACTTT	CASRGRDRENSPLHF
NA	TRBV6-5	TRBD1	TRBJ2-5	TGTGCCAGCCGGGACAGGGGGCGGGAGACCCAGTACTTC	CASRDRGRETQYF
NA	TRBV5-1	TRBD1	TRBJ1-4	TGCGCCAGCAGCGTATCGGGGACAGAGAATGAAAAACTGTTTTTT	CASSVSGTENEKLFF
NA	TRBV4-1	NA	TRBJ2-4	TGCGCCAGCAGCCCCGTGCAACTAGCCAAAAACATTCAGTACTTC	CASSPVQLAKNIQYF
NA	TRBV2	NA	TRBJ1-3	TGTGCCAGCAGTGATTCACAGAGATGGGGAAACACCATATATTTT	CASSDSQRWGNTIYF
NA	TRBV30	TRBD2	TRBJ2-1	TGTGCCTGGAAGTCAACTAGCGGGGGAAAGTCCTACAATGAGCAGTTCTTC	CAWKSTSGGKSYNEQFF
NA	TRBV13	TRBD2	TRBJ2-5	TGTGCCAGCAGCTTAACTAGCGGGGTCCAAGAGACCCAGTACTTC	CASSLTSGVQETQYF